This TCR beta chain appears in the sequencing data of a study of radiation and T cells in renal cell carcinoma. The time point here: blood 4 weeks post-SBRT, at nephrectomy. As to treatment: 15 Gy SBRT to primary tumor, nephrectomy 4 weeks later. Clear cell pathology was present in this patient's renal cell carcinoma. CDR1 is KGHSH, CDR2 LQKENI, per germline. Germline trimming cut 6 bases from V and 5 bases from J; bases unmatched to any gene: 8. The CDR3 spans 14 residues. Sequencing used immunoSEQ multiplex PCR; TCRdb keeps in-frame clones, though not all of them. Of over 35,000 clones listed, roughly 80% are singletons.

The V and J genes are TRBV18 and TRBJ2-7, with 9 bases identical to TRBD1. The specimen was blood, collected from a patient whose treatment included radiotherapy and nephrectomy. The TCR comes from a woman in her seventies with renal cell carcinoma. The DNA of the CDR3 is TGTGCCAGCTCTCCCGGGACAGGGATCCACGAGCAGTACTTC. Its translation: CASSPGTGIHEQYF.